This T cell receptor beta chain was captured by sequencing in a study of T cell responses to AZD1222 COVID-19 vaccine. Whole-study results and caveats: Baseline antibody screening turned up just a handful of seropositive AZD1222 recipients. Repertoires were obtained solely post-peak T cell response. With dominance at 160-218 and 743-854, vaccine-associated CD4 TCRs spanned spike.

Pooled samples include second doses given at about 4 or 12 weeks. Notes on this clone: What it binds is not known.

Some clones are missing from TCRdb's copy, which holds only in-frame ones; the method was immunoSEQ multiplex PCR. The sample contains roughly 150,000 clones, 90% to 95% of which appear only once. This CDR3 has 14 amino acids. Trimming stripped 1 base from V and 8 bases from J, with 14 bases between. CDR1 is SGHTA, CDR2 FQGNSA, per germline. The V gene is TRBV7-2, the J gene TRBJ1-2; possible D gene TRBD1, 5 bases. Specimen: peripheral blood, collected 28 days after the second AZD1222 dose. This receptor was taken from an adult who received the AZD1222 COVID-19 vaccine. The CDR3 DNA reads TGTGCCAGCAGCTTAGAGGCTTCGGGGACGGGCTACACCTTC. Its translation is CASSLEASGTGYTF.